This T cell receptor beta chain derives from a study of control samples from healthy donors and cancer patients. This clone was picked up a small number of times. There are 15 residues in the CDR3. Trimming pared 4 bases from V and 7 bases from J, leaving 16 bases between. Germline V lookup: CDR1 LGHNA, CDR2 YNFKEQ. Sequencing was performed with immunoSEQ multiplex PCR; in TCRdb, only in-frame clones are kept and a portion is missing. The table includes 200,000 or so clones, 91% detected once. V usage is TRBV4-2 and J usage is TRBJ1-4, with D possibly being TRBD1 (5 bases). This receptor was obtained from a man aged 30-40 years in good health. Sequencing input: blood. The CDR3 bases are TGTGCCAGCAGCCCGTGGGGGGGGAAGAGTGAAAAACTGTTTTTT. Amino acid sequence: CASSPWGGKSEKLFF.